Shown below are 2 T cell receptor beta chains from a single sample sequenced in a study of technical replicates of blood from several donors. The protocol was immunoSEQ multiplex PCR, while the TCRdb copy is restricted to in-frame clones and leaves out a portion. The sample includes about 61,000 clones, roughly 86% of them seen just once. The specimen sequenced was PBMCs. These receptors were collected from a human donor in good health. Some clones in this sample may be carry-over from other donors' samples.

The chain has TRBV10-3 and TRBJ2-6; maybe TRBD2 (7 bases). The CDR3 contains 18 residues. Germline values: CDR1 ENHRY, CDR2 SYGVKD. V lost 8 bases and J 2 bases, leaving 22 bases between the germline ends. The CDR3 DNA sequence: TGTGCCATCCGGGGGGCCGCCAGGCAGGAGGCTGGGGCCAACGTCCTGACTTTC. This encodes CAIRGAARQEAGANVLTF.

CDR3 DNA sequence: TGCAGTGCTAGTATCCGGGGTGAGCAGTTCTTC. This translates into CSASIRGEQFF. The chain employs TRBV20-1 and TRBJ2-1, with a possible D match to TRBD2 (5 bases). The V gene lost 3 bases and the J gene lost 9 bases, with 9 bases spanning the gap. CDR1 is DFQATT and CDR2 is SNEGSKA in the germline V gene (reference sequence). CDR3 length: 11 residues.